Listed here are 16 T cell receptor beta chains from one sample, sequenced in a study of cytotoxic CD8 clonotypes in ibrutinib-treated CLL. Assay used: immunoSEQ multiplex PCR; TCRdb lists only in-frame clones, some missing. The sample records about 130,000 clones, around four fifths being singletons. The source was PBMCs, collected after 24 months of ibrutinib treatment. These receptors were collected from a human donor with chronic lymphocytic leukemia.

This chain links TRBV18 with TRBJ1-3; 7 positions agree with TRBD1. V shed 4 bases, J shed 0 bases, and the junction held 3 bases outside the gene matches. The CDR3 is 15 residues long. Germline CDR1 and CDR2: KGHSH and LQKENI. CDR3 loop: CASSLGTDSGNTIYF. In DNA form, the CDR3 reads TGTGCCAGCTCACTCGGGACAGACTCTGGAAACACCATATATTTT.

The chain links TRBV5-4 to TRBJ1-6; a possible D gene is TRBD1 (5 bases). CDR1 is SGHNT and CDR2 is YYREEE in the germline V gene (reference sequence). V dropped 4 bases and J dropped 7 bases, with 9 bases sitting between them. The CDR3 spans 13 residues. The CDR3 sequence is CASSHDRNSPLHF. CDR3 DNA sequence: TGTGCCAGCAGCCATGACAGAAATTCACCCCTCCACTTT.

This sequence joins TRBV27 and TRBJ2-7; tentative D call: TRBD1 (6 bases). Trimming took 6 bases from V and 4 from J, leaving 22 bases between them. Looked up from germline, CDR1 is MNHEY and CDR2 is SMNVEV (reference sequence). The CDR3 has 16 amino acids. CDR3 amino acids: CASSPRTAAPLYEQYF. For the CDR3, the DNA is TGTGCCAGCAGCCCACGGACAGCCGCCCCACTATACGAGCAGTACTTC.

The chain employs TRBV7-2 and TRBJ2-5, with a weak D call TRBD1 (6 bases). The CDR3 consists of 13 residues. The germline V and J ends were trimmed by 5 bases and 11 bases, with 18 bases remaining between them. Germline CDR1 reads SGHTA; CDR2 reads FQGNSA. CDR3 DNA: TGTGCCAGCAGCCCGCAAACAGGGAGAGAGCAGTACTTC. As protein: CASSPQTGREQYF.

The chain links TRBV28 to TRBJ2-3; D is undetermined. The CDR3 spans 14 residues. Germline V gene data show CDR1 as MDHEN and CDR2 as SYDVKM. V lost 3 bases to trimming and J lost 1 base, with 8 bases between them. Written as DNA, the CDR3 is TGTGCCAGCAGTTTTGTGGCTGGCACAGATACGCAGTATTTT. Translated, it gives CASSFVAGTDTQYF.

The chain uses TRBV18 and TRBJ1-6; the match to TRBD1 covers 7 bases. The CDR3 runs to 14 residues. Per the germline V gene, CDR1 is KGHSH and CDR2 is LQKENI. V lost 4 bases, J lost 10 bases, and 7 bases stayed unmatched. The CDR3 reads CASSRQGTISPLHF. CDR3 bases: TGTGCCAGCTCACGACAGGGCACCATCTCACCCCTCCACTTT.

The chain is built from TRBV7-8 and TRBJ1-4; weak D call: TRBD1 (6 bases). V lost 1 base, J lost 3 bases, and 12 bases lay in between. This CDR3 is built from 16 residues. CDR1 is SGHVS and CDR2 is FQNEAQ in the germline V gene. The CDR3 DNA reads TGTGCCAGCAGCTTAGGGAGGGGGGCGGCTAATGAAAAACTGTTTTTT. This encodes CASSLGRGAANEKLFF.

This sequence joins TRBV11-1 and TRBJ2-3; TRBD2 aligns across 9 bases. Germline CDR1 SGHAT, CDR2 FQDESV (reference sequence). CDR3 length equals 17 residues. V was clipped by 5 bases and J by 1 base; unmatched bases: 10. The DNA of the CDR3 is TGTGCCAGCAGCACAGACTTAGCGGGGGACGGCACAGATACGCAGTATTTT. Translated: CASSTDLAGDGTDTQYF.

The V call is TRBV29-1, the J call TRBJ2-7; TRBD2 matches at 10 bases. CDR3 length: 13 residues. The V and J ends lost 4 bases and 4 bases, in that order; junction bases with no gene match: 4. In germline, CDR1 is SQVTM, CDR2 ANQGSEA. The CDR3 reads CSVVILAGYEQYF. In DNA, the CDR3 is TGCAGCGTTGTAATACTAGCGGGATACGAGCAGTACTTC.

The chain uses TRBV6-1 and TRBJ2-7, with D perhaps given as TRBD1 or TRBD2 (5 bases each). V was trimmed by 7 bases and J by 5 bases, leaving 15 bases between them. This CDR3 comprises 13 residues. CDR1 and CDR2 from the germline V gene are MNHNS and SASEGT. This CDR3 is CASIPGTMDEQYF. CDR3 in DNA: TGTGCCAGCATCCCCGGGACGATGGACGAGCAGTACTTC.

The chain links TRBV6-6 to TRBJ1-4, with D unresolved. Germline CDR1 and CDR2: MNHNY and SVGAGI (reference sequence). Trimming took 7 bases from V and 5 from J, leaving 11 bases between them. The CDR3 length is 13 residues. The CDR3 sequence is CASNIDRNEKLFF. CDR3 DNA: TGTGCCAGCAATATCGACCGAAATGAAAAACTGTTTTTT.

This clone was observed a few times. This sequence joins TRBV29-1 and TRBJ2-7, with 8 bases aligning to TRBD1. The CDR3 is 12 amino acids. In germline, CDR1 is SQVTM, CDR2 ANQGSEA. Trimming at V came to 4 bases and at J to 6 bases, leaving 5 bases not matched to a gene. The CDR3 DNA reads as TGCAGCGTTGCCAGGACAGGGCGCGAGCAGTACTTC. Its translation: CSVARTGREQYF.

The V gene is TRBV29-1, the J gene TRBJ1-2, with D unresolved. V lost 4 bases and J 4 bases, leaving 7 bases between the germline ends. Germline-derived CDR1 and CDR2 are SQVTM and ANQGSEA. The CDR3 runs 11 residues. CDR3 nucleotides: TGCAGCGTTGCCGCGACCTATGGCTACACCTTC. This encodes CSVAATYGYTF.

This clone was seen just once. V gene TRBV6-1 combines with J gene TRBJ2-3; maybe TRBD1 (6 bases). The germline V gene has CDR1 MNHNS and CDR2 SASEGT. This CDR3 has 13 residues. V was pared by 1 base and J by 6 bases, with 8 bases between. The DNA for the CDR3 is TGTGCCAGCAGTGAAGAAACAGGGGATACGCAGTATTTT. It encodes CASSEETGDTQYF.

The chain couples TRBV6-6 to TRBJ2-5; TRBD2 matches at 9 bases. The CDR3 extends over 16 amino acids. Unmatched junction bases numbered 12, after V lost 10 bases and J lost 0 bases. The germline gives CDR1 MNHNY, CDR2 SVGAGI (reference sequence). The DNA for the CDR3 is TGTGCCACAGTCGATGCCAGCGGGGGGAACCAAGAGACCCAGTACTTC. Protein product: CATVDASGGNQETQYF.

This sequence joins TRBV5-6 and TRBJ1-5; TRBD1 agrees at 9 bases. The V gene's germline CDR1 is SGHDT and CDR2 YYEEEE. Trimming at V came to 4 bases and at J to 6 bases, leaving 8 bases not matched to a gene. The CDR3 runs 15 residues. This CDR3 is CASSLTGGIGQPQHF. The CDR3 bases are TGTGCCAGCAGCCTGACAGGGGGGATTGGTCAGCCCCAGCATTTT.